This T cell receptor (beta chain) was sequenced for a study of neoadjuvant nivolumab and ipilimumab in lung cancer. Looking at the study overall: Patients got nivolumab 3 mg/kg on days 1, 15 and 29; combination added ipilimumab 1 mg/kg day 1.

Comment on this clone: Its antigen is undetermined.

Sequencing was performed with immunoSEQ multiplex PCR; in TCRdb, only in-frame clones are kept and a portion is missing. Of a few thousand clones listed, more than 60% are singletons. Germline assignment: CDR1 SEHNR and CDR2 FQNEAQ (reference sequence). Trimming removed 2 bases from V and 0 bases from J, with 4 bases in between. The CDR3 length is 13 residues. Study conclusions and caveats: From pretherapy to surgery, tumor richness and clonality rose with dual therapy. Only a single major-pathologic-response sample was available for clonality analysis.

The sequence was obtained from an adult with non-small cell lung cancer. The specimen was tumor tissue, collected after neoadjuvant nivolumab, alone or with ipilimumab, at or shortly before surgery. The chain couples TRBV7-9 to TRBJ1-1; D not resolved. CDR3 sequence reads: CASSLSVNTEAFF. The CDR3 region has the DNA TGTGCCAGCAGCTTAAGTGTGAACACTGAAGCTTTCTTT.